Listed here are 26 T cell receptor beta chains from one sample, sequenced in a study of response to subunit inactivated influenza vaccine. TCRdb re-derived calls from the RT-PCR reads in MiXCR, one entry per CDR3 protein. The table shows 650,000 to 800,000 distinct CDR3 sequences, with around 13% occurring only once. Source: PBMCs from blood, taken 14 to 15 days before vaccination. These receptors all come from a man in his forties or fifties who received an inactivated influenza vaccine.

Ten or more counts support this clonotype. The gene calls are TRBV12-3 or TRBV12-4 and TRBJ2-7; TRBD1 agrees at 11 bases. V gave up 6 bases and J gave up 3 bases; unmatched junction bases: 4. The CDR3 consists of 14 residues. The CDR3 DNA follows: TGTGCCAGCAGCACCGGGACAGGGGGCTACGAGCAGTACTTC. Translating gives CASSTGTGGYEQYF.

This clonotype was observed a single time. The rearrangement joins TRBV3-1 to TRBJ2-7; TRBD1 matches 8 bases. From germline, CDR1 is LGHDT and CDR2 YNNKEL (reference sequence). The CDR3 loop spans 16 amino acids. Losses at the gene ends were 0 bases for V and 5 bases for J; bases not matched to a gene: 9. Here the CDR3 reads CASSQDGRTGFHEQYF. The CDR3 DNA reads TGTGCCAGCAGCCAAGATGGGAGGACAGGGTTCCACGAGCAGTACTTC.

The rearrangement uses TRBV4-2 and TRBJ2-2; maybe TRBD2 (5 bases). The V gene's germline CDR1 is LGHNA and CDR2 YNFKEQ. The CDR3 is 17 amino acids. V was shortened by 0 bases and J by 0 bases, with 11 bases between the two germline ends. CDR3 coding DNA: TGTGCCAGCAGCCAAGATCCGGTCGGGGCGAACACCGGGGAGCTGTTTTTT. Translating it yields CASSQDPVGANTGELFF.

With respect to this clonotype: One end of the junction varies from germline; a read error may be responsible. The chain employs TRBV20-1 and TRBJ1-6; 9 bases are a match to TRBD1. The CDR3 has 17 amino acids. Germline assignment: CDR1 DFQATT and CDR2 SNEGSKA (reference sequence). This chain's CDR3 is CCARDKDRGSYNSPLHF. The DNA of the CDR3 is TGCTGTGCTAGAGATAAGGACAGGGGCTCCTATAATTCACCCCTCCACTTT.

In its sample, this clonotype was seen many times. The rearrangement links TRBV5-4 to TRBJ2-5, with 9 bases lining up with TRBD2. The germline V gene encodes CDR1 SGHNT and CDR2 YYREEE (reference sequence). There are 14 residues in the CDR3. With 0 bases clipped from V and 5 bases from J, the junction kept 2 bases outside the gene matches. CDR3 coding DNA: TGTGCCAGCAGCTTGGGGACTAGCGTTGAGACCCAGTACTTC. It is translated as CASSLGTSVETQYF.

This clonotype has just a few counts. The rearrangement links TRBV12-3 or TRBV12-4 to TRBJ2-4, with a tentative D call TRBD1 (6 bases). Trimming took off 2 bases at V and 9 bases at J, with 17 bases between the two ends. The CDR3 spans 15 residues. CDR3 DNA sequence: TGTGCCAGCAGTTTAAACCAGGGGCATGGGACCATTCAGTACTTC. This gives the protein CASSLNQGHGTIQYF.

This clonotype was found many times. The chain links TRBV28 to TRBJ1-5, with D tentatively TRBD1 (6 bases). The CDR3 is 13 residues long. Germline assignment: CDR1 MDHEN and CDR2 SYDVKM. V lost 8 bases and J 10 bases, leaving 18 bases between the germline ends. CDR3 region: CASATGIISPQHF. CDR3 DNA sequence: TGTGCCAGCGCCACAGGGATTATCAGCCCCCAGCATTTT.

There are a few counts of this clonotype. This chain links TRBV5-1 with TRBJ2-2, with D tentatively TRBD2 (5 bases). V gave up 0 bases and J gave up 3 bases, with 15 bases separating them. Germline lookup yields CDR1 SGHRS and CDR2 YFSETQ. The CDR3 runs 17 residues. As DNA, the CDR3 is TGCGCCAGCAGCTTGGCCGGGCTAGAGCGGTACACCGGGGAGCTGTTTTTT. Translating gives CASSLAGLERYTGELFF.

V usage is TRBV6-5 and J usage is TRBJ2-6; D is undetermined. CDR1 and CDR2 from the germline V gene are MNHEY and SVGAGI. This CDR3 spans 14 amino acids. V lost 2 bases and J lost 3, with 5 bases in between. CDR3 DNA: TGTGCCAGCAGTTACAGTCTTGGGGCCAACGTCCTGACTTTC. Translating it yields CASSYSLGANVLTF.

There are a few counts of this clonotype. The rearrangement joins TRBV12-3 or TRBV12-4 to TRBJ2-7, with D perhaps TRBD2 (6 bases). The V gene lost 6 bases and the J gene lost 5 bases, with 20 bases spanning the gap. The CDR3 has 15 residues. CDR3: CASSQMFGGPNEQYF. CDR3 in DNA: TGTGCCAGCAGCCAAATGTTCGGGGGACCCAACGAGCAGTACTTC.

The chain carries TRBV12-3 or TRBV12-4 and TRBJ2-7, with 9 nucleotides matching TRBD2. The CDR3 length is 15 residues. The trim removed 2 bases at V and 7 bases at J, leaving 9 bases unmatched. CDR3 region: CASSLRVSGRSEQYF. DNA for the CDR3: TGTGCCAGCAGTTTAAGGGTTAGCGGGAGATCGGAGCAGTACTTC.

This clonotype was seen ten or more times. The chain joins TRBV11-2 to TRBJ2-2; D is unclear. This CDR3 is 11 amino acids long. V was pared by 5 bases and J by 7 bases, with 5 bases between. Germline CDR1 reads SGHAT; CDR2 reads FQNNGV. DNA for the CDR3: TGTGCCAGCAGCCCCCGCGGGGAGCTGTTTTTT. Amino acid sequence: CASSPRGELFF.

This sequence joins TRBV12-3 or TRBV12-4 and TRBJ2-1; a weak D match, TRBD2 (5 bases). The CDR3 has 15 amino acids. V shed 0 bases and J shed 6 bases, with 12 bases lying between them. The CDR3 bases are TGTGCCAGCAGTTTAGCGGACTTCGGGCGCAATGAGCAGTTCTTC. Translation gives CASSLADFGRNEQFF.

The chain is built from TRBV12-3 or TRBV12-4 and TRBJ1-1, with D tentatively TRBD1 (5 bases). V gave up 3 bases and J gave up 6 bases, with 14 bases separating them. CDR3 size: 14 residues. The CDR3 bases are TGTGCCAGCAGTTTTAGCGGCAGGGACGCTGAAGCTTTCTTT. It yields the protein CASSFSGRDAEAFF.

This clonotype was seen only a few times. V usage is TRBV7-2 and J usage is TRBJ1-2, with 7 bases identical to TRBD1. V lost 3 bases, J lost 4 bases, and 8 bases stayed unmatched. Germline V gene data show CDR1 as SGHTA and CDR2 as FQGNSA. This CDR3 spans 15 amino acids. CDR3 sequence reads: CASSLGEGALYGYTF. As DNA, the CDR3 is TGTGCCAGCAGCTTGGGCGAGGGGGCCCTCTATGGCTACACCTTC.

This clonotype was seen repeatedly, ten times or more. The gene calls are TRBV27 and TRBJ2-1; D remains ambiguous. This CDR3 spans 12 amino acids. The germline gives CDR1 MNHEY, CDR2 SMNVEV (reference sequence). The V gene lost 0 bases and the J gene lost 6 bases, with 3 bases spanning the gap. The CDR3 reads CASSLSANEQFF. CDR3 bases: TGTGCCAGCAGTTTATCGGCCAATGAGCAGTTCTTC.

The chain has TRBV15 and TRBJ2-1, with 12 bases identical to TRBD2. Germline V gene lookup returns CDR1 LNHNV and CDR2 YYDKDF (reference sequence). The CDR3 runs to 17 residues. J was trimmed by 5 bases and V by 1 base; bases with no gene match: 6. The CDR3 loop reads CATSRVMSSGGDNEQFF. CDR3 DNA sequence: TGTGCCACCAGCAGAGTTATGTCTAGCGGGGGGGACAATGAGCAGTTCTTC.

V usage is TRBV12-3 or TRBV12-4 and J usage is TRBJ1-1, with a weak D call TRBD1 (6 bases). V lost 3 bases to trimming and J lost 1 base, with 15 bases between them. The length of the CDR3 is 16 residues. CDR3 residues: CASSFRRGSGNTEAFF. The CDR3 coding sequence is TGTGCCAGCAGTTTCAGGAGGGGGTCGGGGAACACTGAAGCTTTCTTT.

A few counts support this clonotype. The chain carries TRBV6-2 or TRBV6-3 and TRBJ2-7; D may be TRBD2 (6 bases). Between the trimmed V and J ends, which lost 2 bases and 3 bases, there was a span of 8 bases. Germline CDR1 MNHEY, CDR2 SVGEGT. This CDR3 has 13 amino acids. Written as DNA, the CDR3 is TGTGCCAGCAGTTACCTCGGGGGCTACGAGCAGTACTTC. The encoded protein is CASSYLGGYEQYF.

The chain combines TRBV6-5 with TRBJ2-1; D not certain. V lost 6 bases and J lost 12, with 12 bases in between. Germline values: CDR1 MNHEY, CDR2 SVGAGI. CDR3 size: 11 residues. CDR3 bases: TGTGCCAGCAGAGCCGGGTCCGGGCAGTTCTTC. It specifies CASRAGSGQFF.

V and J are TRBV19 and TRBJ2-1; 8 positions match TRBD2. The germline CDR1 and CDR2 sequences are LNHDA and SQIVND (reference sequence). This CDR3 region has 15 residues. The junction had 9 bases not matched to a gene; V was cut back by 8 bases and J by 3 bases. The CDR3 sequence is CASGLTSGLYNEQFF. CDR3 coding DNA: TGTGCCAGTGGTCTAACTAGCGGTCTCTACAATGAGCAGTTCTTC.

This chain links TRBV7-9 with TRBJ2-5, with 13 bases fitting TRBD2. From germline, CDR1 is SEHNR and CDR2 FQNEAQ (reference sequence). This CDR3 spans 16 amino acids. The V and J ends lost 1 base and 5 bases, in that order; junction bases with no gene match: 4. DNA of the CDR3: TGTGCCAGCAGCTTAGGGACTAGCGGGGGAAAGGAGACCCAGTACTTC. As protein: CASSLGTSGGKETQYF.

This clonotype was picked up a small number of times. V usage is TRBV20-1 and J usage is TRBJ2-1, with no clear D. The CDR3 runs to 9 residues. V shed 7 bases and J shed 6 bases, with 4 bases lying between them. Germline V lookup: CDR1 DFQATT, CDR2 SNEGSKA (reference sequence). The CDR3, as DNA: TGCAGTGGCCTCAATGAGCAGTTCTTC. Translated: CSGLNEQFF.

This clonotype was recorded a few times. The chain carries TRBV20-1 and TRBJ2-5, with D unclear. The germline V gene encodes CDR1 DFQATT and CDR2 SNEGSKA (reference sequence). Trimming cost V 0 bases and J 4 bases, with 12 bases left between them. This CDR3 region has 14 residues. The CDR3 is CSARDFRALETQYF. CDR3 nucleotide sequence: TGCAGTGCTAGAGATTTTCGGGCGTTAGAGACCCAGTACTTC.

This clonotype was observed a handful of times. The V gene is TRBV30, the J gene TRBJ2-3; D is ambiguous. V was trimmed by 0 bases and J by 3 bases, leaving 10 bases between them. CDR1 is GTSNPN, CDR2 SVGIG, per germline (reference sequence). CDR3 length: 14 amino acids. CDR3 region: CAWSVALRTDTQYF. The CDR3 DNA sequence: TGTGCCTGGAGTGTAGCGCTACGTACAGATACGCAGTATTTT.

This clonotype was counted only a few times. One end of the junction is discordant with germline, which a read error may explain. This chain links TRBV27 with TRBJ2-3; TRBD2 aligns across 10 bases. CDR3 length equals 12 residues. CDR1 and CDR2 (germline): MNHEY, SMNVEV (reference sequence). For the CDR3, the DNA is TGTGCCAGCAGACCCAGCGGGGGGGCCGTAAATTTT. As protein: CASRPSGGAVNF.